The 3 T cell receptor beta chains below all came from one sample that was sequenced in a study of blood T cell repertoires in COVID-19. Generated by immunoSEQ multiplex PCR, the TCRdb table keeps only in-frame clones and is missing some. The repertoire includes around 150,000 clones, around 80% of them detected once, and 10% to 11% sits in the top ten. The sample consisted of peripheral blood. Receptors originate from a man aged 60 to 75 who had recovered from COVID-19.

This rearrangement joins TRBV4-2 to TRBJ1-4; TRBD1 might be the D (5 bases). In germline, CDR1 is LGHNA, CDR2 YNFKEQ. This CDR3 has 15 residues. Trimming removed 2 bases at V and 1 base at J, with 8 bases between. The CDR3 region is CASSQSGGTNEKLFF. CDR3 nucleotide sequence: TGTGCCAGCAGCCAAAGCGGGGGAACTAATGAAAAACTGTTTTTT.

This clone was seen more than once but under ten times. Written as DNA, the CDR3 is TGTGCCAGCAGTTACAAGGCTAGCGGGGGGAATGAGCAGTTCTTC. Translated: CASSYKASGGNEQFF. The chain couples TRBV6-2 or TRBV6-3 to TRBJ2-1; 11 nucleotides agree with TRBD2. V dropped 2 bases and J dropped 7; count of bases not matched to a gene: 4. Germline lookup yields CDR1 MNHEY and CDR2 SVGEGT. CDR3 length equals 15 residues.

The V and J genes are TRBV28 and TRBJ2-7; TRBD1 matches at 11 bases. The germline gives CDR1 MDHEN, CDR2 SYDVKM. Trimming removed 4 bases from V and 0 bases from J; junction bases left unmatched: 2. The CDR3 extends over 15 amino acids. The CDR3 DNA reads TGTGCCAGCAGTTCCGGACAGGGGGCCTCCTACGAGCAGTACTTC. It translates to CASSSGQGASYEQYF. Full variable domain (missing parts from reference TRBV28 and TRBJ2-7): DVKVTQSSRYLVKRTGEKVFLECVQDMDHENMFWYRQDPGLGLRLIYFSYDVKMKEKGDIPEGYSVSREKKERFSLILESASTNQTSMYLCASSSGQGASYEQYFGPGTRLTVT.